These T cell receptor beta chains were read from a single sample in a study of early T cells in non-severe SARS-CoV-2 infection. TCRdb processed the 5' RACE reads anew with MiXCR; each CDR3 protein has one entry. Seen here are about 49,000 distinct CDR3 sequences, more than 5.5% observed once, and the top ten hold approximately 3%. Specimen: whole blood, collected at baseline. The receptors shown here come from an adult who was a healthcare worker with PCR-confirmed SARS-CoV-2 infection or an uninfected control (not recorded which). The CDR3 runs from the conserved cysteine through the conserved F or W. D genes are given only for firm matches. A clone size is listed for some rows: how often the clone was seen (once, few, many), or a class if it is expanded.

d_call clone_size j_call v_call cdr3_nt cdr3_aa
TRBD1 many TRBJ2-7 TRBV20-1 TGCAGTGCCAAAGGGACAGGGTCCTACGAGCAGTACTTC CSAKGTGSYEQYF
TRBD1 many TRBJ1-1 TRBV4-3 TGCGCCAGCAGCCAAGGGGACAGGGTGGCAGCTTTTTTT CASSQGDRVAAFF
TRBD1 few TRBJ2-7 TRBV12-3/TRBV12-4 TGTGCCAGCAGCCAAGGACAGGGTTCTCCCGAGCAGTACTTC CASSQGQGSPEQYF
TRBD1 many TRBJ2-1 TRBV4-3 TGCGCCAGCAGCCAAGCATCGCGGGGACAGGGGAACAATGAGCAGTTCTTC CASSQASRGQGNNEQFF
- - TRBJ1-1 TRBV7-2 TGTGCCAGCAGCCAAGCGGGGACTAAAGGCACTGAAGCTTTCTTT CASSQAGTKGTEAFF
- many TRBJ1-1 TRBV29-1 TGCAGCGTTGTGGCCAGGAACACTGAAGCTTTCTTT CSVVARNTEAFF
- few TRBJ1-6 TRBV12-3/TRBV12-4 TGTGCCAGCAGCTTCAATTCAGGGGTCTCACCCCTCCACTTT CASSFNSGVSPLHF
- - TRBJ2-7 TRBV4-3 TGCGCCAGCAGCCAAGAGCACCGGGACACCTCCTACGAGCAGTACTTC CASSQEHRDTSYEQYF
TRBD1 many TRBJ1-1 TRBV30 TGTGCCTGGGGACAGGGCCCCACTGAAGCTTTCTTT CAWGQGPTEAFF
- many TRBJ1-5 TRBV15 TGTGCCACCAGCAGGGACGGCAGGGGAAGGAGCAATCAGCCCCAGCATTTT CATSRDGRGRSNQPQHF
TRBD2 - TRBJ2-3 TRBV4-3 TGCGCCAGCAGCCAAGGTCCACTAGCGGGGGGGTCAGATACGCAGTATTTT CASSQGPLAGGSDTQYF
- many TRBJ2-7 TRBV18 TGTGCCAGCTCACCCGGAGGTTACGAGCAGTACTTC CASSPGGYEQYF
TRBD2 many TRBJ2-1 TRBV20-1 TGCAGTGCCCCCATTGGTAGCGGGGGGACTATTAGGTCCTACAATGAGCAGTTCTTC CSAPIGSGGTIRSYNEQFF
TRBD1 many TRBJ1-5 TRBV6-6 TGTGCCAGCAGTTACTCGACCCAGGGGGCTGGGCAGCCCCAGCATTTT CASSYSTQGAGQPQHF
- few TRBJ1-2 TRBV20-1 TGCAGTGCTAGAGAAAGTCGGACCATGGAAGGCTACACCTTC CSARESRTMEGYTF
- many TRBJ1-5 TRBV6-5 TGTGCCAGCAGTTACGCAGGAGCAAATCAGCCCCAGCATTTT CASSYAGANQPQHF
- many TRBJ1-3 TRBV4-1 TGCGCCAGCAGCCAAGATAAACATCAGGGATCTGGAAACACCATATATTTT CASSQDKHQGSGNTIYF
- many TRBJ1-1 TRBV9 TGTGCCAGCAGCTCACAGCCCGGGGGCACTGAAGCTTTCTTT CASSSQPGGTEAFF
TRBD1 many TRBJ1-1 TRBV6-5 TGTGCCAGCAGACCCCTTGACAGGGAGGGCACTGAAGCTTTCTTT CASRPLDREGTEAFF
- many TRBJ1-5 TRBV12-3/TRBV12-4 TGTGCCAGCAGTTCATCGTGGGAGAGCAATCAGCCCCAGCATTTT CASSSSWESNQPQHF
TRBD2 many TRBJ2-1 TRBV10-3 TGTGCCATCAGGAGGGACGGGGGGAATGAGCAGTTCTTC CAIRRDGGNEQFF
TRBD2 many TRBJ2-3 TRBV19 TGTGCCAGTAGTCCTAGCGGGGGGAACACAGATACGCAGTATTTT CASSPSGGNTDTQYF
TRBD2 many TRBJ2-7 TRBV10-3 TGTGCCATCAGGACTAGCGAGGTCGAGCAGTACTTC CAIRTSEVEQYF
TRBD2 few TRBJ2-3 TRBV27 TGTGCCAGCAGTCGACTAGCGGGGGCCCGGCCAGATACGCAGTATTTT CASSRLAGARPDTQYF
- few TRBJ2-1 TRBV7-6 TGTGCCAGCAGCTTAGCGCAAGGCGGCAATGAGCAGTTCTTC CASSLAQGGNEQFF
- many TRBJ1-2 TRBV19 TGTGCCAGTAGTTTCCGGAGCGCTACCTATGGCTACACCTTC CASSFRSATYGYTF